This T cell receptor beta chain was sequenced during a study of shared clonotypes between healthy human individuals. TCRdb keeps only in-frame clones here, not all; method: immunoSEQ multiplex PCR. The profile covers approximately 2.3 million clones, with roughly 93% appearing a single time and roughly 0.36% taken by the ten largest. Germline V CDR1 and CDR2: SGHTA, FQGNSA. The V and J ends lost 2 bases and 6 bases respectively, with 11 bases between them. This CDR3 region has 13 residues. Of note for this clone: The antigen is unknown.

Study-wide points: The study found 4.5% to 5% of naive CD4 clonotypes shared across a handful of donors. Represented genetic and exposure-history diversity was restricted by having few donors.

V and J are TRBV7-2 and TRBJ2-7, with TRBD2 as a possible D gene (5 bases). Sequencing used naive CD4+ T cells from PBMCs. The sample's subset: CD45RA+ positively selected. The origin of this receptor is a man between 18 and 35 years old in good health. Some clones in this sample may be carry-over from other donors' samples. CDR3 amino acids: CASSLLRGGEQYF. The CDR3 DNA sequence: TGTGCCAGCAGCTTATTACGTGGAGGCGAGCAGTACTTC.